This T cell receptor beta chain was sequenced during a study of T cell responses to AZD1222 COVID-19 vaccine. Study-level results: Females made up more of the donors, who were largely white British, and clonal diversity may have come out too low. Dominant CD4 TCR responses targeted spike regions 160-218 and 743-854.

Regarding this clone: Its antigen is undetermined.

The protocol was immunoSEQ multiplex PCR, while the TCRdb copy is restricted to in-frame clones and leaves out a portion. The sample includes about 69,000 clones, roughly 80% of them seen just once. Germline V gene sequence: CDR1 SGDLS, CDR2 YYNGEE. Trimming at V came to 4 bases and at J to 5 bases, leaving 7 bases not matched to a gene. This CDR3 contains 14 residues. The sequence came from an adult who received the AZD1222 COVID-19 vaccine. Sequenced here: peripheral blood, sampled 28 days after the second AZD1222 dose. The genes are TRBV9 and TRBJ2-5; TRBD1 agrees at 8 bases. DNA of the CDR3: TGTGCCAGCAGCCCAGACCACAGGGGGGAGACCCAGTACTTC. Residues: CASSPDHRGETQYF.